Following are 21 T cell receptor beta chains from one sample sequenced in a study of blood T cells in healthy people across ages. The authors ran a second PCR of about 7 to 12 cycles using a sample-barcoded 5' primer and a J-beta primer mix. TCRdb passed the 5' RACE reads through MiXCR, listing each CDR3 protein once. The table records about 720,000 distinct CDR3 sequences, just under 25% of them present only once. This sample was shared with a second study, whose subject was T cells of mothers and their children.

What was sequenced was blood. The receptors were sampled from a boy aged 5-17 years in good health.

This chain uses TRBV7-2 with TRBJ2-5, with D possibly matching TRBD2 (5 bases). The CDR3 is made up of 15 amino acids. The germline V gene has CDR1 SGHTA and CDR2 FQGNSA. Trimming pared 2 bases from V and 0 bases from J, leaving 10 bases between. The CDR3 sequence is CASSLRGSNQETQYF. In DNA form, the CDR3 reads TGTGCCAGCAGCTTACGAGGGTCCAACCAAGAGACCCAGTACTTC.

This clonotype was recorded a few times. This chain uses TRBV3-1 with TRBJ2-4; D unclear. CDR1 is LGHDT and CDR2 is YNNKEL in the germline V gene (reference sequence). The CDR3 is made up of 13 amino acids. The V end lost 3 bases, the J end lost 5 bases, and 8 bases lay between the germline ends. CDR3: CASSHGTENIQYF. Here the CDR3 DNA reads TGTGCCAGCAGCCACGGTACGGAAAACATTCAGTACTTC.

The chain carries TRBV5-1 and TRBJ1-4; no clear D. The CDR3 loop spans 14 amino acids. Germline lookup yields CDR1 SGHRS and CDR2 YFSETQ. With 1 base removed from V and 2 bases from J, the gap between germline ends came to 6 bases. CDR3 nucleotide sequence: TGCGCCAGCAGCTTGTCTGGGACTAATGAAAAACTGTTTTTT. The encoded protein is CASSLSGTNEKLFF.

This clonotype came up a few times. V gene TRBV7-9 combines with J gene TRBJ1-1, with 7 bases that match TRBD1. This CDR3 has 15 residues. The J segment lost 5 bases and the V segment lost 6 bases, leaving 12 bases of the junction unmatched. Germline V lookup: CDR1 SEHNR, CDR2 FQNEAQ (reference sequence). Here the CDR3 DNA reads TGTGCCAGCAGGTCGGACAGGACCGGTACGACTGAAGCTTTCTTT. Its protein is CASRSDRTGTTEAFF.

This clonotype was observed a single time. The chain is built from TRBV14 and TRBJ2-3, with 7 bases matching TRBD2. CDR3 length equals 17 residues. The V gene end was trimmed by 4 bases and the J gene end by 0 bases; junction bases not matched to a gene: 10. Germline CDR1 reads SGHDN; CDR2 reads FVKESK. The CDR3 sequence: CASSRKLAPASTDTQYF. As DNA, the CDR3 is TGTGCCAGCAGCCGCAAACTAGCGCCAGCTAGCACAGATACGCAGTATTTT.

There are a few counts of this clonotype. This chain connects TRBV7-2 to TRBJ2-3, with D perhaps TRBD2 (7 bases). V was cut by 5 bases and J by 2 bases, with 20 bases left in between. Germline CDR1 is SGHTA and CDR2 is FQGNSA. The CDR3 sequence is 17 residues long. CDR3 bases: TGTGCCAGCAGCCTTCAAAGCGGGACAAGGAACACAGATACGCAGTATTTT. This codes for CASSLQSGTRNTDTQYF. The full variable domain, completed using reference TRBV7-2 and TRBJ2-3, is GAGVSQSPSNKVTEKGKDVELRCDPISGHTALYWYRQSLGQGLEFLIYFQGNSAPDKSGLPSDRFSAERTGGSVSTLTIQRTQQEDSAVYLCASSLQSGTRNTDTQYFGPGTRLTVL.

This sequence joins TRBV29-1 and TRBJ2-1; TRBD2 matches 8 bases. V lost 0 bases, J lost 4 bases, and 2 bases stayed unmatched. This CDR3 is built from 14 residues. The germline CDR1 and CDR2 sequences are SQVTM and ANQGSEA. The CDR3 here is CSVEEREGYNEQFF. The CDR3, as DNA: TGCAGCGTTGAAGAACGGGAGGGTTACAATGAGCAGTTCTTC.

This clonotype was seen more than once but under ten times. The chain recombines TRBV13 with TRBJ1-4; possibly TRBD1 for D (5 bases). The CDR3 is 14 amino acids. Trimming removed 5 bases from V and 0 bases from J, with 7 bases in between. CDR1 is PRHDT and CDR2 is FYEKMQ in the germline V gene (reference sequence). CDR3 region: CASSEGPTNEKLFF. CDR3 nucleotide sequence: TGTGCCAGCAGCGAGGGACCAACTAATGAAAAACTGTTTTTT.

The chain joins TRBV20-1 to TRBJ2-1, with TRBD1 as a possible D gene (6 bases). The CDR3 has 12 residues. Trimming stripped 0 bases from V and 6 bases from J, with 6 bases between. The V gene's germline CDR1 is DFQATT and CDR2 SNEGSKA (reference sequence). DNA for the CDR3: TGCAGTGCTAGAGAGGACAGCAATGAGCAGTTCTTC. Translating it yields CSAREDSNEQFF.

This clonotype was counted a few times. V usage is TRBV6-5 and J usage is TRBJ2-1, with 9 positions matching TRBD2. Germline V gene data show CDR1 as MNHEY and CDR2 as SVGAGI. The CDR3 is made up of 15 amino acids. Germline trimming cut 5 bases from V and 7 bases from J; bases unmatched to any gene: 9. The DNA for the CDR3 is TGTGCCAGCAGTATAGCGGGAGAAGTCGGGAATGAGCAGTTCTTC. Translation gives CASSIAGEVGNEQFF.

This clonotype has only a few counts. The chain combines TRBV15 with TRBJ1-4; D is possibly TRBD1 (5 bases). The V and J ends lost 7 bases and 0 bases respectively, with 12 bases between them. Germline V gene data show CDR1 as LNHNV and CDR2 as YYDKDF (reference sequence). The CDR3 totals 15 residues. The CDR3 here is CATNRQVATNEKLFF. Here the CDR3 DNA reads TGTGCCACCAACAGGCAAGTTGCAACTAATGAAAAACTGTTTTTT.

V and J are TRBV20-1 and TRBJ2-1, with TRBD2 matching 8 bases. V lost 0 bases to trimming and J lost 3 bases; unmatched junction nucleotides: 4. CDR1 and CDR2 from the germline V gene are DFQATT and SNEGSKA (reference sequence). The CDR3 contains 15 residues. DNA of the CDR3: TGCAGTGCTAGAGATCGAGCGGGGGTCTACAATGAGCAGTTCTTC. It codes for CSARDRAGVYNEQFF.

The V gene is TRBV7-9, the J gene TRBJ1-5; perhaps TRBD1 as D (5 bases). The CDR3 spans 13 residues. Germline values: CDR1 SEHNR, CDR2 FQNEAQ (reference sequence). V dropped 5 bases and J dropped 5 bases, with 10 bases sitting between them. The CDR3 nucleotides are TGTGCCAGCAGCCCGACGGGGGATCAGCCCCAGCATTTT. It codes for CASSPTGDQPQHF.

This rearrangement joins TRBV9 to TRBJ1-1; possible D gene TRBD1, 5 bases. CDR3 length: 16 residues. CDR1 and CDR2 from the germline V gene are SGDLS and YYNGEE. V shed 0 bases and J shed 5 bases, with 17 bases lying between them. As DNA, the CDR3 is TGTGCCAGCAGCGTAGGAGCTGGGGGTGGTGGAACTGAAGCTTTCTTT. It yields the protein CASSVGAGGGGTEAFF.

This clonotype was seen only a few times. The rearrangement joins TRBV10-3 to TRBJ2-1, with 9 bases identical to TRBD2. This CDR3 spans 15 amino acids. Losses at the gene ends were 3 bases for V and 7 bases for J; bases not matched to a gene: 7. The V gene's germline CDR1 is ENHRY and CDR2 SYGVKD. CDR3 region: CAISEAGGLTNEQFF. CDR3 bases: TGTGCCATCAGTGAAGCGGGAGGATTGACAAATGAGCAGTTCTTC.

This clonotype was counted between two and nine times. The CDR3 is CASSPDWSRYGAYNSPLHF. The CDR3 DNA is TGTGCCAGTAGTCCTGACTGGTCAAGATATGGCGCCTATAATTCACCCCTCCACTTT. The genes are TRBV19 and TRBJ1-6; D unclear. Germline lookup yields CDR1 LNHDA and CDR2 SQIVND (reference sequence). Between the trimmed V and J ends, which lost 5 bases and 2 bases, there was a span of 22 bases. The CDR3 length is 19 residues.

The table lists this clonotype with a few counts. The CDR3 sequence: CASSYSGTGGYEQFF. CDR3 nucleotides: TGTGCCAGCAGTTACTCCGGGACAGGGGGGTATGAGCAGTTCTTC. The chain is built from TRBV6-6 and TRBJ2-1, with TRBD1 matching over 11 bases. The V gene end was trimmed by 0 bases and the J gene end by 8 bases; junction bases not matched to a gene: 3. CDR3 length: 15 amino acids. Germline V gene lookup returns CDR1 MNHNY and CDR2 SVGAGI (reference sequence).

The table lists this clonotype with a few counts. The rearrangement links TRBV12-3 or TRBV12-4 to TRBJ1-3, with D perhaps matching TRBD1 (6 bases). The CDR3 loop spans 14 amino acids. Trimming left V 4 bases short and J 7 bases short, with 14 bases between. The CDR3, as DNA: TGTGCCAGCAGTTACAGGGTAGTCAGGAACACCATATATTTT. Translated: CASSYRVVRNTIYF.

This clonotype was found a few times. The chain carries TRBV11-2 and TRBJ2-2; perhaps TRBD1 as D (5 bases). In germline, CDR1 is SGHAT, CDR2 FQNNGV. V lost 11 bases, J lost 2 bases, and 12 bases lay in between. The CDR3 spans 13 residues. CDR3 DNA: TGTGCCGGAGAGGACACCAACACCGGGGAGCTGTTTTTT. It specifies CAGEDTNTGELFF.

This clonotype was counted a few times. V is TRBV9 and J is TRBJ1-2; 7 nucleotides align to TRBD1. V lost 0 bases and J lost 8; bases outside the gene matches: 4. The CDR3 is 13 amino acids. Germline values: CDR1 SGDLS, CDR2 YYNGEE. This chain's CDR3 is CASSVVRGGGYTF. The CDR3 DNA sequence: TGTGCCAGCAGCGTAGTGAGAGGGGGCGGCTACACCTTC. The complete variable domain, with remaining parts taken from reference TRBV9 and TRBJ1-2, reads DSGVTQTPKHLITATGQRVTLRCSPRSGDLSVYWYQQSLDQGLQFLIQYYNGEERAKGNILERFSAQQFPDLHSELNLSSLELGDSALYFCASSVVRGGGYTFGSGTRLTVV.

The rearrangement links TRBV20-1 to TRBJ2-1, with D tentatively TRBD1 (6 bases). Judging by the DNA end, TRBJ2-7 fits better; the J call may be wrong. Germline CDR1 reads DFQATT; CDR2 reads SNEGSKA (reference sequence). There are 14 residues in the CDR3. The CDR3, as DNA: TGCAGTGCGGACCACCGGGACACCGACTACGAGCAGTACTTC. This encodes CSADHRDTDYEQYF.